This TCR beta chain was recovered during a study of blood T cell repertoires in COVID-19 (dated by TCRdb to about 2020). As for the study more broadly: The collaborator samples originated in the United States, Italy and Spain and spanned the acute and convalescent phases of COVID-19. The prospective study material was composed of cDNA or gDNA derived from T cells, B-cell-depleted T cells, or PBMCs. Deeply sampled blood TCRbeta repertoires from subjects exposed to, actively infected with, or recovered from COVID-19 were included in the dataset. The repertoires were released in a freely available public database meant as a resource for research on the immune response to SARS-CoV-2. The samples were drawn from two sources: the first 160 participants of the ongoing ImmuneRACE study, and 1,000 to 1,500 subjects contributed by 6 global collaborators. Sample metadata almost always included a de-identified subject ID, COVID-19 status, age in years and sex. Where available, HLA class I and class II types were obtained from metadata supplied by the sample provider rather than from assay-based typing.

Collaborating institutions collected whole blood in K2EDTA tubes following their own protocols. For TCRbeta analysis, collaborators shipped samples as frozen whole blood, isolated PBMCs, or DNA extracted from either of those sample types. The germline V gene provides CDR1 SGHAT and CDR2 FQNNGV. The V end loses 4 bases and the J end loses 5 bases, and a stretch of 8 bases separates them. The CDR3 sequence holds 13 residues, the cysteine and phenylalanine included. Only the CDR3 DNA stays, 39 bases, in frame from base 1. Concerning this clone: The antigen it recognizes is unknown. No per-base quality is available; no much larger clone lies one base away.

The paper's findings and limits, for the study overall: How much clinical and demographic metadata was included differed by source and by participant, and the metadata was provided uncurated.

The immunoSEQ Assay, a bias-controlled multiplex PCR, was used to amplify TCRbeta CDR3 regions from genomic DNA. Per the authors' processing: The number of nucleated cells in each sample was estimated by amplification of reference gene primers within the assay. To quantify the absolute abundance of each unique TCRbeta CDR3 rearrangement, sequence reads were collapsed and filtered. For each sample, productive Simpson clonality was calculated as the square root of Simpson's diversity index across productive rearrangements. The immuneACCESS repertoire file appears here via TCRdb, limited to in-frame rearrangements. These files lack a portion of the clones; in checked studies, under half of the deficit traces to unresolved V genes, and the cause of the others is not known. Clonal size and the V and J genes are those of that table, whereas D and trimming came from the DNA. Within this sample are fewer than 80,000 clones, with roughly 90% of them counted one time only. The ten largest account for 16% of the sample.

The TCR sequence derives from an elderly woman with active or convalescent COVID-19. The sequencing input was peripheral blood. The rearrangement joined TRBV11-2 to TRBJ2-2; there is no confident call for the D gene. The CDR3 amino acid sequence is: CASSSSVTGELFF. The sequence in DNA is TGTGCCAGCAGCTCTAGTGTTACCGGGGAGCTGTTTTTT.